This T cell receptor (beta chain) was profiled in a study of CD8+ T cells in alopecia areata. Across the whole study: Oral tofacitinib, 5 to 10 mg twice daily, was given in an open-label trial.

Peripheral blood, together with lesional scalp punch biopsies, was collected from alopecia areata patients. Study outcomes and limitations: Alopecia totalis/universalis scalp especially showed more expanded CD8+ clones than normal scalp.

A single count supports this clone. Its antigen remains unidentified. cDNA reverse transcribed from extracted RNA served as the sequencing template. Sequencing used immunoSEQ multiplex PCR; TCRdb keeps in-frame clones, though not all of them. The repertoire holds hundreds of thousands of clones, with under 70% as singletons. CDR1 is SQVTM and CDR2 is ANQGSEA in the germline V gene. V was clipped by 8 bases and J by 0 bases; unmatched bases: 5. This CDR3 is 15 amino acids long. The sample was CD4+ T cells sorted from blood, taken at week 0. This TCR was sampled from a human donor with alopecia areata. The J gene is TRBJ2-1, the V gene TRBV29-1, with 12 positions matching TRBD2. CDR3 region: CSTRLAGASYNEQFF. In nucleotides, the CDR3 is TGCAGCACTCGACTAGCGGGGGCCTCCTACAATGAGCAGTTCTTC.